The clone carrying this T cell receptor beta chain was detected only a few times. Its specificity is not known. This entry belongs to a study of T cells after yellow fever vaccination. Study-wide points: The CD4 and CD8 compartments had a small share of their clonotypes in common.

This CDR3 has 15 residues. V lost 0 bases to trimming and J lost 5 bases, with 13 bases between them. CDR1 and CDR2 from the germline V gene are LGHNA and YSLEER. TCR cDNA was made by 5'RACE template switching, adding a universal primer site and UMIs. TCRdb fed the 5' RACE reads into MiXCR, producing one record per CDR3 protein. Among approximately 120,000 distinct CDR3 sequences listed, around 9.8% were seen once. The receptor was isolated from a man aged 18 to 29 who received the YFV17D yellow fever vaccine. The V call is TRBV4-3, the J call TRBJ2-5; D is unclear. Here the sequenced sample was CD8+ T cells sorted from PBMCs, taken on the day of the yellow fever booster vaccination. CDR3 coding DNA: TGCGCCAGCAGCCAAGATCAGGAGTTGGGTGAGACCCAGTACTTC. This encodes CASSQDQELGETQYF.